This T cell receptor beta chain was obtained from a study of post-analysis software for immune sequencing data. As for the study in general: Some patients lacked subtype; others had relapsing-remitting, secondary progressive or progressive-relapsing disease.

Each TCR beta cDNA library carried unique molecular identifiers. A few hundred thousand cDNA molecules came from around 1 to 10 million T cells. TCRdb re-analysed the PCR reads in MiXCR, keeping a single row per CDR3 protein. The profile shows about 540,000 distinct CDR3 sequences, approximately 31% of them singletons. Findings and limits, study-wide: By F measure, strong co-clustering occurred among samples prepared in the same batch. Multiple sclerosis was associated with a significant reduction in normalized Chao1 diversity relative to controls.

This clonotype occurred a few times. Its specificity is not known. This clonotype was sampled from a girl aged 2-17 years with multiple sclerosis. Material for sequencing was blood.

The CDR3 here is CASAHRDYGYTF. In DNA form, the CDR3 reads TGTGCCAGCGCCCATAGGGACTATGGCTACACCTTC. The genes are TRBV5-6 and TRBJ1-2; D remains ambiguous. The length of the CDR3 is 12 residues. V gave up 7 bases and J gave up 3 bases, with 10 bases separating them. Germline-derived CDR1 and CDR2 are SGHDT and YYEEEE.